A selection of T cell receptor beta chains follows, all from one sample in a study of blood T cell repertoires in COVID-19. The repertoire was sequenced with immunoSEQ multiplex PCR; TCRdb's copy has only in-frame clones and lacks some. The data show hundreds of thousands of clones, 88% seen once. Sequenced material: peripheral blood. These receptors all come from a woman aged 65 to 85 with COVID-19, enrolled during active disease. Both conserved end residues are part of each CDR3. Fields, in order: J gene, V gene, CDR3 protein.

TRBJ2-3 TRBV7-2 CASSPGQGRTDTQYF
TRBJ2-7 TRBV5-1 CASSGAHEQYF
TRBJ1-1 TRBV5-6 CASRNGQGRAEAFF
TRBJ1-2 TRBV7-9 CASSLEGTGGRYTF
TRBJ2-7 TRBV6-4 CASSVMAGDSYEQYF
TRBJ2-7 TRBV27 CASRRPRYEQYF
TRBJ2-3 TRBV7-9 CASSLVKLALETQYF
TRBJ1-3 TRBV19 CASSIPGNTIYF
TRBJ2-7 TRBV27 CASSFRQRAGEQYF
TRBJ1-2 TRBV5-1 CASSWTGEDYGYTF
TRBJ1-1 TRBV12-3/TRBV12-4 CASSLNEYTEAFF
TRBJ2-7 TRBV20-1 CSASGLAGLTYEQYF
TRBJ1-3 TRBV10-3 CAIQGQSSGNTIYF
TRBJ2-7 TRBV13 CASSFWEVEPYEQYF
TRBJ2-1 TRBV9 CASSDREPTYNEQFF
TRBJ1-3 TRBV7-8 CASSLRTGSYSGNTIYF
TRBJ2-7 TRBV2 CASSEGGRQGRNEQYF
TRBJ1-1 TRBV5-1 CASSLEGQGYTEAFF
TRBJ2-1 TRBV9 CASSYPTTGSSYNEQFF
TRBJ1-1 TRBV6-5 CASSRRSQEAFF
TRBJ2-7 TRBV28 CASSLGQGSGEQYF
TRBJ1-2 TRBV9 CASSRGTGDGYTF
TRBJ2-5 TRBV18 CASLTATGTQYF
TRBJ1-1 TRBV7-9 CASSPGQGSEAFF
TRBJ2-5 TRBV30 CASDRLAGGGETQYF
TRBJ2-7 TRBV4-1 CASSQEGSRGRGEQYF
TRBJ2-5 TRBV30 CAWSVIAGISETQYF
TRBJ2-7 TRBV6-1 CASSDHGTGGSYEQYF
TRBJ2-5 TRBV6-5 CASSLGQGAETQYF
TRBJ1-2 TRBV12-5 CASAQTASYGYTF